These T cell receptor beta chains were read from a single sample in a study of blood T cell repertoires in COVID-19. Profiled with immunoSEQ multiplex PCR; TCRdb holds only in-frame clones, not every one. The sample lists 140,000 to 150,000 clones, 84% occurring once. The sample taken for sequencing was peripheral blood. Every receptor here comes from a human donor in a cohort sampled during active COVID-19. CDR3s include the opening cysteine and the closing phenylalanine or tryptophan. A D gene is named only where the DNA matches it firmly. Clone size is given for some rows only: seen once, a few or many times, or a class if the clone is expanded.

D gene: NA
clone size: NA
V gene: TRBV18
J gene: TRBJ1-2
CDR3 DNA: TGTGCCAGCTCACAACGGGAGAATGGCTACACCTTC
CDR3 protein: CASSQRENGYTF

D gene: TRBD2
clone size: NA
V gene: TRBV7-9
J gene: TRBJ2-3
CDR3 DNA: TGTGCCAGCAGGCCCATACTAGCGGTGGGCACAGATACGCAGTATTTT
CDR3 protein: CASRPILAVGTDTQYF

D gene: NA
clone size: NA
V gene: TRBV7-2
J gene: TRBJ1-1
CDR3 DNA: TGTGCCAGCAGCTTAGGACAGATTCGTGCTTTCTTT
CDR3 protein: CASSLGQIRAFF

D gene: TRBD1
clone size: NA
V gene: TRBV5-6
J gene: TRBJ2-5
CDR3 DNA: TGTGCCAGCAGCTCACCTCACAGGGGGCTGGTGGAGACCCAGTACTTC
CDR3 protein: CASSSPHRGLVETQYF

D gene: NA
clone size: NA
V gene: TRBV11-2
J gene: TRBJ2-3
CDR3 DNA: TGTGCCAGCGGCCGATCGGACAGAGTAGATACGCAGTATTTT
CDR3 protein: CASGRSDRVDTQYF

D gene: TRBD1
clone size: NA
V gene: TRBV7-9
J gene: TRBJ1-4
CDR3 DNA: TGTGCCAGCAGCTTCGGGACAGGGGCGCGTGAAAAACTGTTTTTT
CDR3 protein: CASSFGTGAREKLFF

D gene: TRBD1
clone size: NA
V gene: TRBV6-2/TRBV6-3
J gene: TRBJ1-4
CDR3 DNA: TGTGCCAGCAGTGACCGGGACAGGGGAGGATCTAATGAAAAACTGTTTTTT
CDR3 protein: CASSDRDRGGSNEKLFF

D gene: NA
clone size: NA
V gene: TRBV3-1/TRBV3-2
J gene: TRBJ2-3
CDR3 DNA: TGTGCCAGCAGCCAAATGAAGCGGATGACAGATACGCAGTATTTT
CDR3 protein: CASSQMKRMTDTQYF

D gene: NA
clone size: few
V gene: TRBV7-2
J gene: TRBJ1-3
CDR3 DNA: TGTGCCAGCAGACGTGACAGCACCTATGGAAACACCATATATTTT
CDR3 protein: CASRRDSTYGNTIYF

D gene: NA
clone size: NA
V gene: TRBV6-5
J gene: TRBJ2-7
CDR3 DNA: TGTGCCAGCAGTTACTCGGCAGGCTCATACGAGCAGTACTTC
CDR3 protein: CASSYSAGSYEQYF

D gene: TRBD2
clone size: NA
V gene: TRBV5-4
J gene: TRBJ2-3
CDR3 DNA: TGTGCCAGCAGCCACGGACTAGCGGGAGGCCTTAGCACAGATACGCAGTATTTT
CDR3 protein: CASSHGLAGGLSTDTQYF

D gene: TRBD1
clone size: NA
V gene: TRBV18
J gene: TRBJ1-1
CDR3 DNA: TGTGCCAGCTCAACGACAGGGTGGGTTGAAGCTTTCTTT
CDR3 protein: CASSTTGWVEAFF

D gene: TRBD1
clone size: NA
V gene: TRBV7-9
J gene: TRBJ1-1
CDR3 DNA: TGTGCCAGCAGTTCGACACAACAGGGGAGGTACACTGAAGCTTTCTTT
CDR3 protein: CASSSTQQGRYTEAFF

D gene: NA
clone size: NA
V gene: TRBV4-1
J gene: TRBJ2-5
CDR3 DNA: TGCGCCAGCAGCCGCCAGGGTAAAGAGACCCAGTACTTC
CDR3 protein: CASSRQGKETQYF

D gene: NA
clone size: NA
V gene: TRBV12-3/TRBV12-4
J gene: TRBJ1-6
CDR3 DNA: TGTGCCAGCAGCCCGGACATCGGTTCACCCCTCCACTTT
CDR3 protein: CASSPDIGSPLHF

D gene: NA
clone size: NA
V gene: TRBV6-5
J gene: TRBJ1-2
CDR3 DNA: TGTGCCACCGAAGGAGGCTATGGCTACACCTTC
CDR3 protein: CATEGGYGYTF